This T cell receptor (beta chain) was captured by sequencing in a study of CD4 T cells in relation to SARS-CoV-2 and coronaviruses. Assay: immunoSEQ multiplex PCR; the TCRdb copy retains only in-frame clones and omits some. The data contain about 36,000 clones, around four fifths of them singletons. This clone was detected once. The antigen remains undetermined. The specimen sequenced was memory CD4+ T cells from PBMCs, cultured in vitro. The clonotype was recovered from an adult with COVID-19.

This CDR3 is CASSRDRGESPLHF. CDR3 bases: TGCGCCAGCAGCCGGGACAGGGGGGAATCACCCCTCCACTTT. The rearrangement uses TRBV5-1 and TRBJ1-6; 11 nucleotides match TRBD1. The CDR3 consists of 14 residues. The V segment lost 4 bases and the J segment 10 bases; nucleotides outside the gene matches: 4. Germline CDR1 is SGHRS and CDR2 is YFSETQ.